This TCR beta chain originates from a study of T-cell reconstitution after alpha-beta-depleted transplantation in children. Study-wide results and limits: Expanded clones from the graft, numbering several hundred, reportedly supplied alpha-beta T cells about two months after transplant. At one year after transplant, newly produced T cells mostly accounted for T-cell counts and diversity.

This clonotype was picked up a small number of times. Its specificity is not known. This CDR3 contains 16 residues. The ends lost 4 bases at V and 3 bases at J; junction bases unmatched: 12. Unique molecular identifiers were used in preparing the TCRbeta library. TCRdb redid the calling of the PCR reads with MiXCR, one entry per CDR3 protein. The table records about 300,000 distinct CDR3 sequences, 10% of them present only once. The rearrangement links TRBV23-1 to TRBJ2-7, with 7 nucleotides matching TRBD1. TRBV23-1 is flagged as an ORF with uncertain function. The sequence came from a boy in the first two years of life with acute myeloid leukemia, due to receive a stem cell transplant. The sequencing used PBMCs, collected before TCRalphabeta/CD19-depleted stem cell transplant. CDR3 DNA: TGCGCCAGCAGTCCGGCGAAAGGGGGCGGCGACTACGAGCAGTACTTC. Protein: CASSPAKGGGDYEQYF.